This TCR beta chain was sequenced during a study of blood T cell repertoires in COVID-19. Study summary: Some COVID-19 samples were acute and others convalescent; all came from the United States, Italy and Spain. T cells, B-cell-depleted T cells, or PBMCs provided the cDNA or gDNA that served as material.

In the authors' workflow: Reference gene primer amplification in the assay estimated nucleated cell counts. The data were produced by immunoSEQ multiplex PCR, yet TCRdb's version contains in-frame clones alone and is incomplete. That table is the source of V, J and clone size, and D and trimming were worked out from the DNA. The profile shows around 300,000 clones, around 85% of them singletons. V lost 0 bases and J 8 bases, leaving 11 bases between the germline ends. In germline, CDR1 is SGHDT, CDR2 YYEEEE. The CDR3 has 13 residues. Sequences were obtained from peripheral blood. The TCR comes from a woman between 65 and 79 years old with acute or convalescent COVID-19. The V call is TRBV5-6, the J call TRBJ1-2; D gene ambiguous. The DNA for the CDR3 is TGTGCCAGCAGCTTGGGGGCCGATCCCGGCTACACCTTC. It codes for CASSLGADPGYTF. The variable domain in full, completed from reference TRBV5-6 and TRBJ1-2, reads DAGVTQSPTHLIKTRGQQVTLRCSPKSGHDTVSWYQQALGQGPQFIFQYYEEEERQRGNFPDRFSGHQFPNYSSELNVNALLLGDSALYLCASSLGADPGYTFGSGTRLTVV.